These 18 T cell receptor beta chains were sequenced from one sample in a study of cytomegalovirus exposure and HLA in healthy donors. Amplification used 60 Vbeta primers and 13 Jbeta primers. Measured with immunoSEQ multiplex PCR; TCRdb has only the in-frame clones, and not every one. Counted here are 90,000 to 150,000 clones, roughly 70% occurring once; the ten biggest clones make up approximately 3%. The sample consisted of PBMCs. All receptors derive from a woman in her 40s in good health and CMV-seropositive.

This clone was counted once. The rearrangement links TRBV14 to TRBJ1-1; 8 bases line up with TRBD1. J was trimmed by 11 bases and V by 4 bases; bases with no gene match: 12. The length of the CDR3 is 14 residues. Per the germline V gene, CDR1 is SGHDN and CDR2 is FVKESK. CDR3 sequence reads: CASSPPNPQGAAFF. In DNA form, the CDR3 reads TGTGCCAGCAGCCCCCCGAATCCCCAGGGGGCCGCTTTCTTT.

The V and J genes are TRBV27 and TRBJ2-5, with 8 positions matching TRBD1. Germline-derived CDR1 and CDR2 are MNHEY and SMNVEV (reference sequence). The CDR3 length is 14 residues. Trimming cost V 4 bases and J 5 bases; bases outside gene matches: 6. The DNA of the CDR3 is TGTGCCAGCAGTTCCCGACAGGGGACTGAGACCCAGTACTTC. This encodes CASSSRQGTETQYF.

The chain links TRBV5-1 to TRBJ2-1; 14 positions match TRBD2. This CDR3 is built from 17 residues. Germline values: CDR1 SGHRS, CDR2 YFSETQ. The V and J ends lost 4 bases and 7 bases, in that order; junction bases with no gene match: 10. CDR3 protein: CASSPGLAGVARNEQFF. The CDR3 DNA reads TGCGCCAGCAGCCCGGGACTAGCGGGAGTTGCGCGGAATGAGCAGTTCTTC.

This sequence joins TRBV7-6 and TRBJ1-6; D is uncertain. Deletions cut 1 base from V and 7 bases from J, with 8 bases between. The CDR3 is made up of 14 amino acids. Germline V gene sequence: CDR1 SGHVS, CDR2 FNYEAQ. CDR3 DNA sequence: TGTGCCAGCAGCTTAGGCCTGGGCAATTCACCCCTCCACTTT. It yields the protein CASSLGLGNSPLHF. Variable domain in full (rest from reference TRBV7-6 and TRBJ1-6): GAGVSQSPRYKVTKRGQDVALRCDPISGHVSLYWYRQALGQGPEFLTYFNYEAQQDKSGLPNDRFSAERPEGSISTLTIQRTEQRDSAMYRCASSLGLGNSPLHFGNGTRLTVT.

The chain combines TRBV6-1 with TRBJ2-3; D possibly corresponds to TRBD1 (5 bases). The CDR3 sequence is 13 residues long. Germline CDR1 is MNHNS and CDR2 is SASEGT. V was shortened by 7 bases and J by 5 bases, with 13 bases between the two germline ends. CDR3 amino acids: CASTGYMGDTQYF. Here the CDR3 DNA reads TGTGCCAGCACAGGGTATATGGGAGATACGCAGTATTTT.

The chain couples TRBV7-8 to TRBJ1-2; TRBD1 matches at 7 bases. After removal of 4 bases from V and 4 bases from J, the junction contained 3 bases not matched to a gene. Germline lookup yields CDR1 SGHVS and CDR2 FQNEAQ. The length of the CDR3 is 13 residues. For the CDR3, the DNA is TGTGCCAGCAGCTCCACAGGGGTCTATGGCTACACCTTC. Its protein is CASSSTGVYGYTF.

This clone has just a few counts. The rearrangement links TRBV7-2 to TRBJ2-7; no definite D call. There are 13 residues in the CDR3. The V end lost 5 bases, the J end lost 2 bases, and 10 bases lay between the germline ends. From germline, CDR1 is SGHTA and CDR2 FQGNSA. The CDR3 sequence is CASSGRATYEQYF. CDR3 sequence (DNA): TGTGCCAGCAGCGGGCGTGCGACCTACGAGCAGTACTTC.

This rearrangement joins TRBV7-9 to TRBJ2-1; the D is unclear. The CDR3 contains 15 residues. Germline V gene sequence: CDR1 SEHNR, CDR2 FQNEAQ (reference sequence). With 4 bases removed from V and 1 base from J, the gap between germline ends came to 11 bases. The CDR3 DNA reads TGTGCCAGCAGCTCTCCTAGGAATTCCTACAATGAGCAGTTCTTC. This sequence encodes CASSSPRNSYNEQFF.

This chain joins TRBV7-2 and TRBJ2-5, with TRBD1 identical over 9 bases. The germline V gene has CDR1 SGHTA and CDR2 FQGNSA. The trim removed 5 bases at V and 5 bases at J, leaving 6 bases unmatched. The CDR3 totals 14 residues. CDR3 nucleotides: TGTGCCAGCAGCCCGAGGACAGGGGATGAGACCCAGTACTTC. Protein sequence: CASSPRTGDETQYF.

The V and J genes are TRBV10-3 and TRBJ2-1; TRBD2 aligns across 8 bases. The length of the CDR3 is 15 residues. With V trimmed by 7 bases and J by 0 bases, 5 bases remained unmatched. Germline CDR1 ENHRY, CDR2 SYGVKD. The CDR3 coding sequence is TGTGCCATCAACGGGGGGGGTAGCTCCTACAATGAGCAGTTCTTC. This encodes CAINGGGSSYNEQFF.

The chain employs TRBV5-1 and TRBJ2-1, with 9 bases identical to TRBD2. The CDR3 length is 15 residues. Germline trimming cut 0 bases from V and 7 bases from J; bases unmatched to any gene: 5. CDR1 is SGHRS and CDR2 is YFSETQ in the germline V gene. As DNA, the CDR3 is TGCGCCAGCAGCTTGGTGGGCAGCGGGGGGAATGAGCAGTTCTTC. It encodes CASSLVGSGGNEQFF.

This clone was counted between two and nine times. CDR3 bases: TGTGCCAGCAGTTTATTGGGTCGACAGACCAGAGATACGCAGTATTTT. As protein: CASSLLGRQTRDTQYF. The chain joins TRBV28 to TRBJ2-3, with D possibly being TRBD1 (5 bases). The germline gives CDR1 MDHEN, CDR2 SYDVKM. V shed 1 base and J shed 5 bases, with 16 bases lying between them. This CDR3 has 16 amino acids.

This clone was seen a single time. The chain recombines TRBV2 with TRBJ2-1; no reliable D call. Trimming removed 0 bases at V and 14 bases at J, with 8 bases between. Germline CDR1 SNHLY, CDR2 FYNNEI. The CDR3 contains 11 residues. The CDR3 loop is CASSEARDKFF. The CDR3 region has the DNA TGTGCCAGCAGTGAAGCGCGAGATAAGTTCTTC.

J is TRBJ1-6 and V is TRBV6-5; tentative D call: TRBD1 (5 bases). CDR1 MNHEY and CDR2 SVGAGI come from the germline V gene. The V and J ends lost 4 bases and 6 bases respectively, with 13 bases between them. The CDR3 has 15 residues. CDR3 residues: CASSSEQAPNSPLHF. The CDR3 DNA reads as TGTGCCAGCAGTTCAGAACAGGCTCCTAATTCACCCCTCCACTTT.

This chain uses TRBV6-6 with TRBJ2-1; D call uncertain. Trimming removed 6 bases at V and 0 bases at J, with 6 bases between. Looked up from germline, CDR1 is MNHNY and CDR2 is SVGAGI (reference sequence). The CDR3 extends over 13 amino acids. The CDR3 DNA follows: TGTGCCAGCAGCCCCTCCTCCTACAATGAGCAGTTCTTC. This sequence encodes CASSPSSYNEQFF.

CDR3 sequence reads: CASSSSTSSTDTQYF. The CDR3 nucleotides are TGTGCCAGCAGTTCATCGACTAGCTCCACAGATACGCAGTATTTT. This chain joins TRBV6-5 and TRBJ2-3; 7 nucleotides align to TRBD2. After removal of 4 bases from V and 2 bases from J, the junction contained 6 bases not matched to a gene. Germline V gives CDR1 MNHEY, CDR2 SVGAGI. The CDR3 has 15 residues.

A few counts support this clone. The chain is built from TRBV10-3 and TRBJ2-1, with 8 nucleotides matching TRBD1. The CDR3 has 12 residues. Germline V lookup: CDR1 ENHRY, CDR2 SYGVKD. V trimming: 6 bases; J trimming: 8 bases; junction bases outside the gene matches: 3. The DNA for the CDR3 is TGTGCCATCAGGGACAGGGATGATGAGCAGTTCTTC. Translating it yields CAIRDRDDEQFF.

The CDR3 DNA reads as TGTGCCAGCAACCCCGGGACAGGGCTTTATCAGCCCCAGCATTTT. It translates to CASNPGTGLYQPQHF. The chain has TRBV28 and TRBJ1-5, with 9 bases aligning to TRBD1. The CDR3 covers 15 residues. Germline V gene data show CDR1 as MDHEN and CDR2 as SYDVKM. Unmatched junction bases numbered 9, after V lost 7 bases and J lost 5 bases.